Below, 8 T cell receptor beta chains from the same sample are listed, as sequenced in a study of OX40 agonist ivuxolimab in advanced cancers. Assay: immunoSEQ multiplex PCR; the TCRdb copy retains only in-frame clones and omits some. Of approximately 120,000 clones listed, less than 95% are singletons. The material was CD4+ or CD8+ T cells sorted from blood, obtained in a trial of the OX40 agonist ivuxolimab. These receptors originate from an adult with an advanced solid tumor such as melanoma, head and neck, liver or kidney cancer.

V usage is TRBV7-2 and J usage is TRBJ2-3, with D uncertain. Trimming removed 5 bases at V and 2 bases at J, with 8 bases between. The CDR3 consists of 13 residues. The germline V gene has CDR1 SGHTA and CDR2 FQGNSA. The CDR3 region is CASSPPATDTQYF. The CDR3 DNA sequence: TGTGCCAGCAGCCCCCCAGCCACAGATACGCAGTATTTT. Filled out from reference TRBV7-2 and TRBJ2-3, the complete variable domain reads GAGVSQSPSNKVTEKGKDVELRCDPISGHTALYWYRQSLGQGLEFLIYFQGNSAPDKSGLPSDRFSAERTGGSVSTLTIQRTQQEDSAVYLCASSPPATDTQYFGPGTRLTVL.

The chain carries TRBV29-1 and TRBJ2-1; TRBD2 matches 9 bases. CDR3 length: 15 residues. Germline V gives CDR1 SQVTM, CDR2 ANQGSEA. The J segment lost 0 bases and the V segment lost 3 bases, leaving 3 bases of the junction unmatched. For the CDR3, the DNA is TGCAGCGTTGACCGAGCGGGAGGCTCCTACAATGAGCAGTTCTTC. This encodes CSVDRAGGSYNEQFF.

The rearrangement joins TRBV7-3 to TRBJ2-5, with D tentatively TRBD1 (6 bases). There are 14 residues in the CDR3. CDR1 and CDR2 from the germline V gene are SGHTA and FQGTGA. V was trimmed by 6 bases and J by 7 bases, leaving 18 bases between them. In nucleotides, the CDR3 is TGTGCCAGCAGTCCCTCACAGGGCAAGGGGACCCAGTACTTC. Amino acid sequence: CASSPSQGKGTQYF.

The J gene is TRBJ2-7, the V gene TRBV4-3; 10 nucleotides line up with TRBD2. V lost 1 base and J lost 2; bases outside the gene matches: 8. There are 17 residues in the CDR3. Germline V gene data show CDR1 as LGHNA and CDR2 as YSLEER. The CDR3 DNA sequence: TGCGCCAGCAGCCAAGGGGCTAGCGGGAGAGTAACCTACGAGCAGTACTTC. Translating gives CASSQGASGRVTYEQYF.

The V and J genes are TRBV9 and TRBJ1-1; D is undetermined. From germline, CDR1 is SGDLS and CDR2 YYNGEE. This CDR3 region has 14 residues. Trimming shortened V by 0 bases and J by 4 bases, and 10 bases separated the two germline ends. The CDR3 here is CASSVARGSTEAFF. In DNA form, the CDR3 reads TGTGCCAGCAGCGTAGCAAGAGGGAGCACTGAAGCTTTCTTT.

The chain carries TRBV7-9 and TRBJ2-1; possibly TRBD2 for D (6 bases). From germline, CDR1 is SEHNR and CDR2 FQNEAQ (reference sequence). V gave up 5 bases and J gave up 12 bases, with 23 bases separating them. There are 15 residues in the CDR3. The CDR3 coding sequence is TGTGCCAGCAGCCCCTACGGGGGATACAATGAAGGGCAGTTCTTC. Translating it yields CASSPYGGYNEGQFF. The whole variable domain, filled in from reference TRBV7-9 and TRBJ2-1, reads DTGVSQNPRHKITKRGQNVTFRCDPISEHNRLYWYRQTLGQGPEFLTYFQNEAQLEKSRLLSDRFSAERPKGSFSTLEIQRTEQGDSAMYLCASSPYGGYNEGQFFGPGTRLTVL.

The chain has TRBV6-6 and TRBJ1-5, with 7 nucleotides matching TRBD1. Germline CDR1 and CDR2: MNHNY and SVGAGI (reference sequence). The CDR3 is made up of 13 amino acids. Germline trimming cut 5 bases from V and 7 bases from J; bases unmatched to any gene: 5. The CDR3 sequence: CASSTTGKQPQHF. In DNA, the CDR3 is TGTGCCAGCAGTACGACAGGGAAACAGCCCCAGCATTTT.

V and J are TRBV30 and TRBJ2-2; 7 bases align to TRBD2. The ends lost 3 bases at V and 4 bases at J; junction bases unmatched: 5. Germline V gene data show CDR1 as GTSNPN and CDR2 as SVGIG (reference sequence). The length of the CDR3 is 14 residues. Here the CDR3 reads CAWRGGSTTGELFF. The CDR3 DNA is TGTGCCTGGAGGGGAGGGTCTACCACCGGGGAGCTGTTTTTT.